This record looks at one TCR beta chain sequence and its context. Its antigen has not been determined. No base quality information exists; no much larger clone differs at one position. All of the isolated RNA was reverse transcribed with the High Capacity cDNA Reverse Transcription Kit, so expressed TCRB transcripts were sequenced. Deep immunoSEQ sequencing was performed on naive, central memory and regulatory T cell samples, with an average of roughly 3.6 million total reads per sample. After sorted cells were lysed in RLT buffer, RNA was extracted with DNase-treated RNeasy Micro or Mini kits, with the choice depending on cell number. Each cell subset was processed separately to prevent cross-contamination, with patient and healthy donor samples processed together. TCRB sequences were amplified from cDNA with the immunoSEQ multiplex PCR, producing 87-bp fragments spanning the CDR3 region. Amplicons were sequenced on the Illumina HiSeq platform. The authors processed their data as follows. PCR bias was corrected computationally using synthetic template baselines, and reads within Hamming distance 2 were collapsed, with unmergeable singletons discarded. Reads were aligned to IMGT to assign V, D and J genes, CDR3 length, and insertions or deletions at six rearrangement sites. Within each subset, clonotype counts were normalized to the number of sorted cells before true diversity and Gini coefficients were calculated with the tcR R package. The overlap coefficient, calculated on TCRB nucleotide sequences, was used to measure repertoire sharing. As a proxy for the pre-selection repertoire, out-of-frame TCRB sequences from naive cells were analyzed. TCRdb took over this immuneACCESS table, retaining in-frame rearrangements with V and J assigned. Such tables are incomplete; in checked studies, under half of the missing clones stem from an unresolved V gene, and the remainder is unexplained. That table is the source of V, J and clone size, and D and trimming were worked out from the DNA. This sample gives fewer than 350,000 clones in total; about 15% of them show up just once. Jointly, the top ten make up approximately 0.015% of the sample.

A single peripheral blood draw of about 120 mL on average was collected from each donor into heparinised tubes. Naive, central memory, regulatory and stem cell-like memory CD4+ T cells were sorted on a BD FACSAria II using a panel including CD45RO, CCR7, CD25, CD127, CD95 and CD27. Every sorted population had a purity above 98%. Right away, PBMCs were isolated by Lymphoprep density gradient centrifugation and were stained directly, with no culture step. Samples were stained and sorted in pairs, with one healthy donor and one patient per experiment, so that batch effects were minimized. Trimming removed 1 base from V and 4 bases from J, leaving 10 bases between the germline ends. Via the germline V gene, CDR1 is SGHAT and CDR2 FQNNGV. Its CDR3 holds 14 amino acids, cysteine through phenylalanine. Solely the CDR3 DNA is kept, with 42 bases framed from the first base. This sample is part of a study of beta chain features in type 1 diabetes listed by TCRdb under 2018. At the level of the whole study: Patients and healthy donors did not differ in mean age, gender distribution, total cell number or subset yield. Across all samples, 90 million to 130 million sorted cells were examined, and cell number per subset correlated strongly with RNA yield. The study compared the TCRB repertoires of sorted circulating CD4+ T cell subsets in recently diagnosed type 1 diabetes patients with those in matched healthy donors. Whereas all 28 donors provided naive and central memory subsets, regulatory and stem cell-like memory subsets were isolated from just 8 patients and roughly eight healthy donors. General conclusions and limits of the study: Sequencing cDNA rather than genomic DNA could over-represent highly expressing activated cells, although activation and CD3 levels did not differ between groups. Patients with type 1 diabetes made fewer insertions and deleted more nucleotides at VDJ recombination sites, implying thymic rearrangement abnormalities. Naive, central memory and regulatory TCRB repertoires appeared to be more similar among patients than among healthy donors. A moderate but significant shortening of TCRB CDR3 length was observed in type 1 diabetes patients in all four CD4+ subsets. Only small numbers of individuals were included in the HLA sub-analyses, which left unresolved whether HLA type had any influence on TCRB rearrangement. Shorter templates might have been favored by PCR, but patient and control samples were amplified and corrected together, so both groups would have been affected equally by any skew.

This chain is built from TRBV11-2 and TRBJ1-2; there is no confident call for the D gene. The material sequenced was naive CD4+ T cells from blood. The cell subset or site label, read with the paper, signifies: true naive CD4+ T cells. The sequence was collected from a man aged 18 to 30 with type 1 diabetes. Read as DNA, the sequence is TGTGCCAGCAGCTTAGGGAGCGGACCCTATGGCTACACCTTC. The translation is CASSLGSGPYGYTF.